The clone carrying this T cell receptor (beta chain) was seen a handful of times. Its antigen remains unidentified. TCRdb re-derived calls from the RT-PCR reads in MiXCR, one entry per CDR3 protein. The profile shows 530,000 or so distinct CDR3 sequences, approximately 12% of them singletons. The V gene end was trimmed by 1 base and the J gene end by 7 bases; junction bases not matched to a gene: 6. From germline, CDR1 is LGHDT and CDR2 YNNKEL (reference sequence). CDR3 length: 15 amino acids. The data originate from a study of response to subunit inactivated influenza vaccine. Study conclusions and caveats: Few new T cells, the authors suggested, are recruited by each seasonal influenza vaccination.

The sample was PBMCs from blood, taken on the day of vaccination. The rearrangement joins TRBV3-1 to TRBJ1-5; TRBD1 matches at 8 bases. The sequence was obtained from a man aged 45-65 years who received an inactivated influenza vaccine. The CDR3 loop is CASSQAGTGKQPQHF. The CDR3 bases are TGTGCCAGCAGCCAAGCTGGGACAGGAAAACAGCCCCAGCATTTT.